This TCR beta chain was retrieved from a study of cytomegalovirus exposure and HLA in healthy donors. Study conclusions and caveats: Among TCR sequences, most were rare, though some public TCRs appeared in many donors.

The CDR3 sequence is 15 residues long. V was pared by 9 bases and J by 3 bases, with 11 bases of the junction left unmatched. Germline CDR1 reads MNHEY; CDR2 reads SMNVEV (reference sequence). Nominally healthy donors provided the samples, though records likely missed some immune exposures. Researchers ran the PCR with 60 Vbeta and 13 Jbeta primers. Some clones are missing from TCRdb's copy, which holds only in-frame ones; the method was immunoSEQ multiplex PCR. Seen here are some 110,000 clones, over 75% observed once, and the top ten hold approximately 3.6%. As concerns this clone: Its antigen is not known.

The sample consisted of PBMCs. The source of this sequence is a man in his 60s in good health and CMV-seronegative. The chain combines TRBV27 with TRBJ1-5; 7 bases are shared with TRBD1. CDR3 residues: CASSPDRDSNQPQHF. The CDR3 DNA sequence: TGTGCCAGTTCCCCAGACAGGGACTCCAATCAGCCCCAGCATTTT.